These 5 T cell receptor beta chains were sequenced from one sample in a study of identical twins. TCRdb ran MiXCR on the 5' RACE reads and lists one entry per CDR3 protein. There are 420,000 or so distinct CDR3 sequences in the sample; approximately 18% occur only once, and 10% to 15% lies in the top ten. What was sequenced was naive T cells sorted from blood. Receptors were obtained from a man aged 50 to 60 in good health.

In this sample, this clonotype turned up many times. The V gene is TRBV3-1, the J gene TRBJ2-5, with TRBD1 as a possible D gene (5 bases). The CDR3 contains 14 residues. Trimming removed 0 bases at V and 10 bases at J, with 15 bases between. Per the germline V gene, CDR1 is LGHDT and CDR2 is YNNKEL (reference sequence). CDR3 sequence reads: CASSQDSRTPFQYF. The CDR3 nucleotides read TGTGCCAGCAGCCAAGATTCCCGGACACCATTCCAGTACTTC.

In this sample, this clonotype turned up a few times. This chain links TRBV7-2 with TRBJ2-3; D is uncertain. CDR3 length equals 16 residues. Trimming removed 5 bases at V and 2 bases at J, with 17 bases between. Germline CDR1 reads SGHTA; CDR2 reads FQGNSA. CDR3 protein: CASSPLGSRTTDTQYF. In DNA, the CDR3 is TGTGCCAGCAGCCCGTTGGGGTCCCGAACCACAGATACGCAGTATTTT.

This chain uses TRBV7-8 with TRBJ1-4, with a weak D call TRBD1 (5 bases). The germline V and J ends were trimmed by 5 bases and 10 bases, with 20 bases remaining between them. Germline CDR1 and CDR2: SGHVS and FQNEAQ. The CDR3 is made up of 15 amino acids. CDR3 amino acids: CASSAVGWGLGKLFF. CDR3 DNA sequence: TGTGCCAGCAGCGCCGTCGGATGGGGGTTGGGAAAACTGTTTTTT.

This clonotype was picked up many times. The gene calls are TRBV7-8 and TRBJ1-1, with 7 bases that match TRBD1. V trimming: 2 bases; J trimming: 5 bases; junction bases outside the gene matches: 5. The CDR3 contains 14 residues. Per germline, CDR1 SGHVS and CDR2 FQNEAQ. The CDR3 loop reads CASSLTRGRTEAFF. The CDR3 nucleotides are TGTGCCAGCAGCTTAACCAGGGGGAGAACTGAAGCTTTCTTT.

This clonotype was seen many times. V gene TRBV6-1 combines with J gene TRBJ2-1; 8 bases align to TRBD2. The CDR3 is 15 amino acids. Per germline, CDR1 MNHNS and CDR2 SASEGT. Germline trimming cut 6 bases from V and 6 bases from J; bases unmatched to any gene: 10. CDR3 DNA: TGTGCCAGCAGCCCAAGCGGGAGCGCCGGCAATGAGCAGTTCTTC. Translated: CASSPSGSAGNEQFF.